The 14 T cell receptor beta chains below come from one sample, sequenced in a study of T cell responses to AZD1222 COVID-19 vaccine. TCRdb keeps only in-frame clones here, not all; method: immunoSEQ multiplex PCR. The sample has around 75,000 clones, approximately 90% seen once. The sample in question was peripheral blood, obtained 28 days after the second dose of the MenACWY control vaccine. These receptors came from an adult who received the MenACWY meningococcal vaccine as a control.

V usage is TRBV27 and J usage is TRBJ1-6, with D possibly matching TRBD1 (6 bases). The germline V gene has CDR1 MNHEY and CDR2 SMNVEV (reference sequence). The V end lost 4 bases, the J end lost 5 bases, and 12 bases lay between the germline ends. The CDR3 is 15 residues long. For the CDR3, the DNA is TGTGCCAGCAGTTCTAGACAGGTCAATAATTCACCCCTCCACTTT. Amino acids: CASSSRQVNNSPLHF.

A few counts support this clone. This chain joins TRBV6-5 and TRBJ1-2, with TRBD1 as a possible D gene (5 bases). This CDR3 is built from 15 residues. The germline CDR1 and CDR2 sequences are MNHEY and SVGAGI. Trimming stripped 0 bases from V and 2 bases from J, with 10 bases between. CDR3 in amino acids: CASSYSQGSNYGYTF. CDR3 in DNA: TGTGCCAGCAGTTACTCCCAGGGCAGCAACTATGGCTACACCTTC.

V gene TRBV3-1 (or the pseudogene TRBV3-2) combines with J gene TRBJ1-5, with 7 bases matching TRBD1. The CDR3 covers 15 residues. CDR1 is LGHDT, CDR2 YNNKEL, per germline (reference sequence). J gave up 9 bases and V 5 bases, and 13 bases lay outside the gene matches. The CDR3 is CASSSPGQPSGPQHF. The CDR3, as DNA: TGTGCCAGCAGCTCACCGGGACAGCCGTCGGGGCCCCAGCATTTT.

This clone was recorded only once. The V call is TRBV12-3 or TRBV12-4, the J call TRBJ1-5, with a possible D match to TRBD1 (5 bases). The CDR3 loop spans 13 amino acids. Trimming stripped 6 bases from V and 9 bases from J, with 15 bases between. The CDR3: CASRYQGHGPQHF. The CDR3 nucleotides are TGTGCCAGCAGGTACCAGGGCCATGGGCCCCAGCATTTT.

J is TRBJ1-6 and V is TRBV5-6; D gene uncertain. CDR1 and CDR2 from the germline V gene are SGHDT and YYEEEE. The CDR3 loop spans 14 amino acids. V dropped 2 bases and J dropped 8 bases, with 11 bases sitting between them. CDR3: CASSFPRSDSPLHF. DNA of the CDR3: TGTGCCAGCAGCTTCCCCAGGTCCGATTCACCCCTCCACTTT.

This chain uses TRBV5-1 with TRBJ2-3, with TRBD1 matching over 10 bases. CDR3 length: 15 amino acids. CDR1 is SGHRS, CDR2 YFSETQ, per germline. The V gene end was trimmed by 3 bases and the J gene end by 2 bases; junction bases not matched to a gene: 3. CDR3 bases: TGCGCCAGCAGCTGGGGGACAGGGGACACAGATACGCAGTATTTT. Protein: CASSWGTGDTDTQYF.

This sequence joins TRBV29-1 and TRBJ1-1; D possibly corresponds to TRBD1 (6 bases). The CDR3 loop spans 12 amino acids. The V end was cut by 8 bases, the J end by 8 bases, with 18 bases between. From germline, CDR1 is SQVTM and CDR2 ANQGSEA. The CDR3 loop is CSFKEGDREAFF. In nucleotides, the CDR3 is TGCAGCTTTAAGGAGGGGGATAGAGAAGCTTTCTTT.

The genes are TRBV28 and TRBJ1-6; no clear D gene. Per the germline V gene, CDR1 is MDHEN and CDR2 is SYDVKM. V lost 3 bases and J 6 bases, leaving 9 bases between the germline ends. The CDR3 loop spans 14 amino acids. CDR3 amino acids: CASSFRPGNSPLHF. DNA for the CDR3: TGTGCCAGCAGTTTTCGACCGGGTAATTCACCCCTCCACTTT.

The gene calls are TRBV28 and TRBJ1-2; D not certain. The CDR3 runs to 15 residues. CDR1 is MDHEN and CDR2 is SYDVKM in the germline V gene. With 6 bases removed from V and 4 bases from J, the gap between germline ends came to 18 bases. The CDR3 sequence is CASRPSLSEGYGYTF. The CDR3 nucleotides read TGTGCCAGCAGACCCTCTTTATCTGAGGGCTATGGCTACACCTTC.

J is TRBJ1-1 and V is TRBV5-1, with a weak D call TRBD1 (6 bases). The CDR3 length is 15 residues. Trimming took off 0 bases at V and 4 bases at J, with 13 bases between the two ends. Germline V gene data show CDR1 as SGHRS and CDR2 as YFSETQ. CDR3 protein: CASSLEVQQGTEAFF. The CDR3 nucleotides read TGCGCCAGCAGCTTGGAGGTCCAACAGGGCACTGAAGCTTTCTTT.

Ten or more counts support this clone. This chain connects TRBV19 to TRBJ2-3; 8 bases are shared with TRBD1. Germline V CDR1 and CDR2: LNHDA, SQIVND (reference sequence). V trimming: 8 bases; J trimming: 0 bases; junction bases outside the gene matches: 7. The length of the CDR3 is 15 residues. CDR3 sequence (DNA): TGTGCCAGTGACAAGGGACAGGTCAGCACAGATACGCAGTATTTT. This codes for CASDKGQVSTDTQYF. Based on the CDR3 plus reference TRBV19 and TRBJ2-3, the full variable domain is DGGITQSPKYLFRKEGQNVTLSCEQNLNHDAMYWYRQDPGQGLRLIYYSQIVNDFQKGDIAEGYSVSREKKESFPLTVTSAQKNPTAFYLCASDKGQVSTDTQYFGPGTRLTVL.

V and J are TRBV10-3 and TRBJ1-2; 8 bases fit TRBD1. J gave up 6 bases and V 6 bases, and 6 bases lay outside the gene matches. The CDR3 loop spans 13 amino acids. Per germline, CDR1 ENHRY and CDR2 SYGVKD. The CDR3 DNA reads TGTGCCATCAGCGGACAGGGAGCCCATGGCTACACCTTC. The encoded protein is CAISGQGAHGYTF.

The rearrangement joins TRBV29-1 to TRBJ2-3; tentatively, D is TRBD1 (6 bases). Germline V gene lookup returns CDR1 SQVTM and CDR2 ANQGSEA. CDR3 size: 17 residues. Trimming cost V 6 bases and J 3 bases, with 25 bases left between them. The CDR3 sequence is CSVPEGDIGIVTDTQYF. DNA for the CDR3: TGCAGCGTCCCTGAGGGGGACATAGGAATCGTGACAGATACGCAGTATTTT.

The V call is TRBV2, the J call TRBJ2-3, with D possibly matching TRBD1 (5 bases). Trimming stripped 6 bases from V and 0 bases from J, with 16 bases between. This CDR3 is 16 amino acids long. Germline CDR1 SNHLY, CDR2 FYNNEI. Here the CDR3 DNA reads TGTGCCAGCAGCCTCTCATGGGGCTCTAGCACAGATACGCAGTATTTT. Translation: CASSLSWGSSTDTQYF.